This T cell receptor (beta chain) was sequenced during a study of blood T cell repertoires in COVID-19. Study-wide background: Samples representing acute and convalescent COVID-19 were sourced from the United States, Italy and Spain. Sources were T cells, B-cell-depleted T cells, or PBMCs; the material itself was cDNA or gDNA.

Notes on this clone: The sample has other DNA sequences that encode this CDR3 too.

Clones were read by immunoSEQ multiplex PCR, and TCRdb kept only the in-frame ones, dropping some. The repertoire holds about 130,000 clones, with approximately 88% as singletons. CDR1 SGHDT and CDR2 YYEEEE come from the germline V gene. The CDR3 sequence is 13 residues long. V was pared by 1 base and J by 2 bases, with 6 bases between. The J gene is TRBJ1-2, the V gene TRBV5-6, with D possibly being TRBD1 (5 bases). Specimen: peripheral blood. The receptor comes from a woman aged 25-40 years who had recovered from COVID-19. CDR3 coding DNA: TGTGCCAGCAGCTTGCAGGGCAACTATGGCTACACCTTC. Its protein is CASSLQGNYGYTF.